A selection of T cell receptor beta chains follows, all from one sample in a study of T cell responses to AZD1222 COVID-19 vaccine. Only in-frame clones appear in the TCRdb table, and some are missing; sequencing was by immunoSEQ multiplex PCR. The profile covers roughly 150,000 clones, with about 92% appearing a single time and about 5.9% taken by the ten largest. Here the sequenced sample was peripheral blood, taken 28 days after the second AZD1222 dose. Every receptor here comes from an adult who received the AZD1222 COVID-19 vaccine. Both conserved end residues are trimmed from each CDR3.

CDR3 protein: ASSLGPRDT
V gene: TRBV7-2
J gene: TRBJ1-2
CDR3 length: 9

CDR3 protein: ASSLVGGREGTGELF
V gene: TRBV27
J gene: TRBJ2-2
CDR3 length: 15

CDR3 protein: AHSLGPGSYNEQF
V gene: TRBV28
J gene: TRBJ2-1
CDR3 length: 13

CDR3 protein: ASSQPRQEREKLF
V gene: TRBV4-2
J gene: TRBJ1-4
CDR3 length: 13

CDR3 protein: ASRPRGAHNYGYT
V gene: TRBV6-5
J gene: TRBJ1-2
CDR3 length: 13

CDR3 protein: ASSYRRGLSGELF
V gene: TRBV7-8
J gene: TRBJ2-2
CDR3 length: 13

CDR3 protein: ASSLVGGHITGELF
V gene: TRBV5-1
J gene: TRBJ2-2
CDR3 length: 14

CDR3 protein: ASSQDRLAGGKTYNEQF
V gene: TRBV4-1
J gene: TRBJ2-1
CDR3 length: 17

CDR3 protein: ASSQDISQPQH
V gene: TRBV4-2
J gene: TRBJ1-5
CDR3 length: 11

CDR3 protein: ASSLRLGGSYEQY
V gene: TRBV4-1
J gene: TRBJ2-7
CDR3 length: 13

CDR3 protein: ASSVGLAGGLYEQY
V gene: TRBV9
J gene: TRBJ2-7
CDR3 length: 14

CDR3 protein: ASSQDRAGNEKLF
V gene: TRBV3-1/TRBV3-2
J gene: TRBJ1-4
CDR3 length: 13

CDR3 protein: ASSTETGMSEKLF
V gene: TRBV6-1
J gene: TRBJ1-4
CDR3 length: 13

CDR3 protein: ASSESLVDTQY
V gene: TRBV10-1
J gene: TRBJ2-3
CDR3 length: 11

CDR3 protein: AISDQHTSGPGLF
V gene: TRBV10-3
J gene: TRBJ2-2
CDR3 length: 13

CDR3 protein: ASSPNGAGYEKLF
V gene: TRBV2
J gene: TRBJ1-4
CDR3 length: 13

CDR3 protein: ASSPRLAGEQY
V gene: TRBV11-2
J gene: TRBJ2-7
CDR3 length: 11

CDR3 protein: ASSLGVGETQY
V gene: TRBV5-1
J gene: TRBJ2-5
CDR3 length: 11

CDR3 protein: AWRTVVNTGELF
V gene: TRBV30
J gene: TRBJ2-2
CDR3 length: 12

CDR3 protein: ASSLEDTQY
V gene: TRBV7-3
J gene: TRBJ2-3
CDR3 length: 9

CDR3 protein: ASSRGTVNTEAF
V gene: TRBV7-2
J gene: TRBJ1-1
CDR3 length: 12

CDR3 protein: ASSLWEYYEQY
V gene: TRBV5-5
J gene: TRBJ2-7
CDR3 length: 11

CDR3 protein: ASSLGGWNYGYT
V gene: TRBV5-6
J gene: TRBJ1-2
CDR3 length: 12

CDR3 protein: ASSLMGQGTDTQY
V gene: TRBV28
J gene: TRBJ2-3
CDR3 length: 13

CDR3 protein: ASSDRADGGYEQF
V gene: TRBV6-4
J gene: TRBJ2-1
CDR3 length: 13

CDR3 protein: ASSLSWGKNTGELF
V gene: TRBV28
J gene: TRBJ2-2
CDR3 length: 14

CDR3 protein: ASSFGQGRGEKLF
V gene: TRBV11-2
J gene: TRBJ1-4
CDR3 length: 13

CDR3 protein: ASSGGQGQF
V gene: TRBV12-3/TRBV12-4
J gene: TRBJ2-1
CDR3 length: 9

CDR3 protein: ARSSRGTGDSGYT
V gene: TRBV7-5
J gene: TRBJ1-2
CDR3 length: 13

CDR3 protein: ASSTQGGYEQY
V gene: TRBV6-6
J gene: TRBJ2-7
CDR3 length: 11

CDR3 protein: ASSQVRGEGLKANEQY
V gene: TRBV4-2
J gene: TRBJ2-7
CDR3 length: 16

CDR3 protein: ASSRGAGGNLGEQY
V gene: TRBV5-4
J gene: TRBJ2-7
CDR3 length: 14

CDR3 protein: ASSGGSRDSPYNEQF
V gene: TRBV10-1
J gene: TRBJ2-1
CDR3 length: 15

CDR3 protein: ASSFGDRGGNTIY
V gene: TRBV7-9
J gene: TRBJ1-3
CDR3 length: 13

CDR3 protein: ASTVTGSTEAF
V gene: TRBV28
J gene: TRBJ1-1
CDR3 length: 11

CDR3 protein: ASGLGGGYEQF
V gene: TRBV12-5
J gene: TRBJ2-1
CDR3 length: 11

CDR3 protein: ASSLDPVVRGYT
V gene: TRBV7-2
J gene: TRBJ1-2
CDR3 length: 12

CDR3 protein: ASRDVTGSYGYT
V gene: TRBV6-5
J gene: TRBJ1-2
CDR3 length: 12

CDR3 protein: ASSLQFSGANVLT
V gene: TRBV9
J gene: TRBJ2-6
CDR3 length: 13

CDR3 protein: ASSLGGGNTEAF
V gene: TRBV25-1
J gene: TRBJ1-1
CDR3 length: 12

CDR3 protein: ASSQGFIAGGTDTQY
V gene: TRBV4-3
J gene: TRBJ2-3
CDR3 length: 15

CDR3 protein: ASSLLAGSSYEQY
V gene: TRBV7-2
J gene: TRBJ2-7
CDR3 length: 13

CDR3 protein: ASSLGPNTEAF
V gene: TRBV12-3/TRBV12-4
J gene: TRBJ1-1
CDR3 length: 11

CDR3 protein: ASSLAGYGYT
V gene: TRBV5-8
J gene: TRBJ1-2
CDR3 length: 10

CDR3 protein: ASSAAHRGRGGWSGANVLT
V gene: TRBV9
J gene: TRBJ2-6
CDR3 length: 19

CDR3 protein: ASSIQGRRTDTQY
V gene: TRBV19
J gene: TRBJ2-3
CDR3 length: 13

CDR3 protein: ASSRDRGSNQPQH
V gene: TRBV7-2
J gene: TRBJ1-5
CDR3 length: 13

CDR3 protein: ASSYSAAGGANVLT
V gene: TRBV6-5
J gene: TRBJ2-6
CDR3 length: 14

CDR3 protein: ASSSAGTVNTEAF
V gene: TRBV7-3
J gene: TRBJ1-1
CDR3 length: 13

CDR3 protein: ASSLTRYEQY
V gene: TRBV7-2
J gene: TRBJ2-7
CDR3 length: 10

CDR3 protein: ASSHRQGAVEKLF
V gene: TRBV7-6
J gene: TRBJ1-4
CDR3 length: 13

CDR3 protein: ASSTGVGNTIY
V gene: TRBV10-2
J gene: TRBJ1-3
CDR3 length: 11

CDR3 protein: ASSYSGVSGYGYT
V gene: TRBV6-5
J gene: TRBJ1-2
CDR3 length: 13

CDR3 protein: ASSLVGNTEAF
V gene: TRBV28
J gene: TRBJ1-1
CDR3 length: 11

CDR3 protein: SVGGGQLNEKLF
V gene: TRBV29-1
J gene: TRBJ1-4
CDR3 length: 12